This TCR beta chain was observed in a study of CD8 T cells in ankylosing spondylitis. The study, taken as a whole, reports: Disease-associated clonotypes exhibited CD8+ identity and were relatively infrequent in peripheral blood. A subset of motif variants has previously been described in the synovial fluid and blood of reactive arthritis.

This clonotype has a single count. What it binds is not known. CDR3 length: 17 amino acids. V was clipped by 0 bases and J by 9 bases; unmatched bases: 12. Germline CDR1 reads SGHTA; CDR2 reads FQGNSA. Quantitative 5'-RACE with molecular barcodes was used to make the TCR beta libraries. Using its own MiXCR run on the 5' RACE reads, TCRdb lists one record per CDR3 protein. The sample records about 110,000 distinct CDR3 sequences, under 30% being singletons. The chain combines TRBV7-2 with TRBJ2-1, with TRBD2 matching over 9 bases. Sequenced: synovial fluid, either unsorted or a sorted T cell fraction (not recorded which). This sequence originates from a male donor with ankylosing spondylitis. The CDR3 reads CASSLALGSGSRSEQFF. CDR3 in DNA: TGTGCCAGCAGCTTAGCGTTAGGTAGCGGGAGTAGGAGTGAGCAGTTCTTC. Full variable domain (outside the CDR3, taken from reference TRBV7-2 and TRBJ2-1): GAGVSQSPSNKVTEKGKDVELRCDPISGHTALYWYRQSLGQGLEFLIYFQGNSAPDKSGLPSDRFSAERTGGSVSTLTIQRTQQEDSAVYLCASSLALGSGSRSEQFFGPGTRLTVL.